This record covers a single T cell receptor (beta chain). Trimming stripped 0 bases from V and 4 bases from J, with 12 bases between. Germline V gene sequence: CDR1 SGDLS, CDR2 YYNGEE. This CDR3 has 15 amino acids. This specimen belongs to a study of shared clonotypes between healthy human individuals. In the study overall: CD8 memory received one plate per donor, CD8 naive two, CD4 memory three and CD4 naive three.

Method: immunoSEQ multiplex PCR; TCRdb's copy keeps in-frame clones and lacks some. The table shows 950,000 to 1,300,000 clones, with around 74% occurring only once. Sequenced sample: memory CD4+ T cells sorted from blood. The sample's subset: CD45RA-negative fraction. The TCR comes from a man aged 18 to 35 in good health. The V call is TRBV9, the J call TRBJ2-3; a weak D match, TRBD2 (5 bases). For the CDR3, the DNA is TGTGCCAGCAGCGTAGCTCTGCTAGCCTCAGATACGCAGTATTTT. This codes for CASSVALLASDTQYF.